The 4 T cell receptor beta chains given below trace back to one sample, sequenced in a study of TIL therapy for anti-PD-1-resistant metastatic lung cancer. The immunoSEQ assay was v3. Sequencing used immunoSEQ multiplex PCR; TCRdb keeps in-frame clones, though not all of them. In the table there are just over 20,000 clones, about 79% of which are singletons. The time point here: pre-treatment sample, taken before nivolumab and TIL therapy. The specimen was blood, collected at baseline. The receptors shown here come from a person aged 25 to 85 with non-small cell lung cancer.

As DNA, the CDR3 is TGTGCCAGCCAGGACAGGGGGCTGTCAGAAGCTTTCTTT. Amino acids: CASQDRGLSEAFF. The V and J genes are TRBV6-1 and TRBJ1-1; 11 positions match TRBD1. The V and J ends lost 8 bases and 8 bases, in that order; junction bases with no gene match: 7. The CDR3 is made up of 13 amino acids. CDR1 is MNHNS and CDR2 is SASEGT in the germline V gene.

The CDR3 spells CATSGQTYEQYF. CDR3 coding DNA: TGTGCCACCTCGGGGCAGACCTACGAGCAGTACTTC. The rearrangement uses TRBV19 and TRBJ2-7; D might be TRBD1 or TRBD2, each matching 5 bases. The CDR3 sequence is 12 residues long. V dropped 10 bases and J dropped 2 bases, with 12 bases sitting between them. Per the germline V gene, CDR1 is LNHDA and CDR2 is SQIVND (reference sequence).

The chain joins TRBV6-1 to TRBJ2-3; 10 positions agree with TRBD2. CDR1 is MNHNS and CDR2 is SASEGT in the germline V gene. Germline trimming cut 2 bases from V and 4 bases from J; bases unmatched to any gene: 6. There are 16 residues in the CDR3. CDR3 sequence: CASSELSGGWSDTQYF. The CDR3 DNA follows: TGTGCCAGCAGTGAACTTAGCGGGGGGTGGTCAGATACGCAGTATTTT.

This clone was seen once. The chain uses TRBV30 and TRBJ1-4; possible D gene TRBD1, 5 bases. This CDR3 has 12 amino acids. Trimming pared 2 bases from V and 8 bases from J, leaving 9 bases between. Germline CDR1 and CDR2: GTSNPN and SVGIG (reference sequence). The CDR3 coding sequence is TGTGCCTGGAGTCGGGACGGGGAAAAACTGTTTTTT. Protein product: CAWSRDGEKLFF. Supplemented by reference TRBV30 and TRBJ1-4, the full variable domain reads SQTIHQWPATLVQPVGSPLSLECTVEGTSNPNLYWYRQAAGRGLQLLFYSVGIGQISSEVPQNLSASRPQDRQFILSSKKLLLSDSGFYLCAWSRDGEKLFFGSGTQLSVL.